The subject of this entry is one TCR beta chain. No cognate antigen has been identified for it. No much larger clone exists at a distance of one base, and base qualities are not known. The library came from 5' RACE. Sequenced on an Illumina HiSeq 2000. A universal primer binding site was introduced by template switching, and a unique molecular identifier was present in the final cDNA, enabling accurate counting of TCR cDNA molecules. Specific primers in the conserved constant-segment region were used to synthesize first-strand cDNA for the TCR alpha and beta chains. Each cDNA library was double barcoded, with a SMART-Mk sample barcode plus Illumina barcodes, to control for contamination. TruSeq adapter sequences and Illumina sample barcodes were added in two successive PCR steps. The Illumina HiSeq platform was used with custom primers to sequence TCR alpha and beta cDNA libraries. The paper's data handling went like this. MiGEC processed the raw reads to extract unique molecular identifiers, while MiXCR was used to determine the CDR3 positions. Recombination models were inferred per individual with the repgenHMM and IGoR tools using an EM algorithm. Shared clonotype analysis was performed with the tcR package in R, normalizing sharing by the product of cloneset sizes. To study raw recombination free of thymic and clonal selection effects, out-of-frame nonproductive sequences were analyzed. Using fastp at Q25 and MiXCR, TCRdb reprocessed the public reads and kept productive beta chains. Rows are combined by CDR3 protein, so each entry shows the most common genes and DNA. The V and J calls, along with clone size, are taken from TCRdb and not from the paper's own processing. The sample profile shows 430,000 or so distinct CDR3 sequences; approximately 24% of them were found once. The top ten clonotypes cover 2.5% to 3.5% of the sample.

The sample belongs to a study of identical twins (dated by TCRdb to the mid-2010s). Broadly, across the study: TCR alpha and beta repertoires from monozygotic twins, unrelated adults of various ages and cord blood were deep-sequenced to test whether fetal clonotypes persist. To rule out contamination, the twin experiments were replicated at different times with different library preparation protocols. Here is what the overall study found, with its caveats: Abundant cord blood beta clonotypes carried fewer insertions; young adult naive repertoires showed a weaker similar trend, while memory repertoires showed none. Because the same donors could not be followed over many years, the conclusions relied on cross-sectional statistical analysis. Compared with coincidental sharing between unrelated individuals, an excess of low generation-probability sequences was observed among out-of-frame TCR alpha sequences shared between twins. Out-of-frame TCR alpha sharing in monozygotic twins was systematically underestimated by recombination models, whereas sharing between unrelated individuals was in agreement with the recombination models. Invariant T cells such as MAIT and iNKT could partly confound zero-insertion analyses, though diverse VJ usage argued against this for most clonotypes. The excess sharing between twins in beta out-of-frame sequences was weaker because fewer shared sequences reduced the signal-to-noise ratio.

The CDR3 runs 15 residues from the cysteine to the phenylalanine. The kept DNA is CDR3 alone, 45 bases in frame from the first base. The germline V gene yields SGHRS for CDR1 and YFSETQ for CDR2. Trimming accounts for 0 bases at V and 2 bases at J, while the number of junction bases matched to no gene is 3. All donors were healthy Caucasians. Three pairs of female monozygotic twins, all aged roughly 18 to 29 years, were included in the twin cohort. Positive isolation kits from Invitrogen were used to isolate CD4+ and CD8+ T cell populations. The same sample was also used in a study of T cells expressing NK-cell markers. The second study's paper adds: In sorted CD3+CD56+NKG2C+, CD3+CD56+NKG2C- and CD3+CD56-NKG2C+ T-cell subsets from several donors, TCR beta-chain repertoires were profiled. Among the eight sequenced donors, only one was HCMV-seronegative, while the other seven were HCMV-seropositive. In several experiments an anti-gammadeltaTCR antibody was added to restrict sorting to alphabetaTCR-expressing T cells. For six donors, the dominant CD3+CD56+NKG2C+ clonotypes were among the top 10 CD8+ clonotypes and accounted for roughly 1.0-8% of CD8+ T cells. Those dominant clonotypes were again the most abundant among CD3+CD56-NKG2C+ cells in a handful of donors, at about 25-65%. Whether the expanded NKG2C-expressing T cell clones were specific for HCMV antigens remained unclear. All eight donors whose samples were sequenced were randomly selected healthy volunteers, three of them men and five women. To determine HCMV serostatus, a commercial ELISA kit was used to detect HCMV-specific IgG in serum. MIGEC was used to demultiplex reads and group the reads by UMI, and MiTCR was used to assemble and quantify clonotypes. To remove erroneous sequences, TCR cDNA sequences were retained only when supported by two or more reads. The tcR package was used for downstream repertoire analysis, with clonotypes matched between fractions based on CDR3 nucleotide sequence plus V segment. VDJmatch was used to annotate antigen specificity against VDJdb, with one amino acid substitution in CDR3 allowed.

Sequencing was done on a sample of CD4+ T cells sorted from blood. The sequence joins TRBV5-1 to TRBJ2-3, with TRBD2 identical over 7 junction bases. This TCR was sampled from a woman in her late teens or twenties in good health. The CDR3 region: CASSLAGTTTDTQYF. The bases are TGCGCCAGCAGCTTGGCCGGGACTACCACAGATACGCAGTATTTT. The variable domain in full, with residues beyond the CDR3 obtained from the reference TRBV5-1 and TRBJ2-3 genes, is KAGVTQTPRYLIKTRGQQVTLSCSPISGHRSVSWYQQTPGQGLQFLFEYFSETQRNKGNFPGRFSGRQFSNSRSEMNVSTLELGDSALYLCASSLAGTTTDTQYFGPGTRLTVL.